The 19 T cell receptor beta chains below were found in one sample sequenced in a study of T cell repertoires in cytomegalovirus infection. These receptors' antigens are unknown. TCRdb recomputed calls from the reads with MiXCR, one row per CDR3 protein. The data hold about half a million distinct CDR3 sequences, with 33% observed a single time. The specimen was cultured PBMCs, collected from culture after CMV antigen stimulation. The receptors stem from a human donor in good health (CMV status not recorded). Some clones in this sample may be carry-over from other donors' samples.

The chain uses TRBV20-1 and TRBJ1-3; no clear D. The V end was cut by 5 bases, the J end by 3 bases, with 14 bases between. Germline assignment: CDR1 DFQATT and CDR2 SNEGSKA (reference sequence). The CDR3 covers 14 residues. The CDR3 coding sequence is TGCAGTGCTGGAAGATTGGGATTTGGAAACACCATATATTTT. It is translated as CSAGRLGFGNTIYF.

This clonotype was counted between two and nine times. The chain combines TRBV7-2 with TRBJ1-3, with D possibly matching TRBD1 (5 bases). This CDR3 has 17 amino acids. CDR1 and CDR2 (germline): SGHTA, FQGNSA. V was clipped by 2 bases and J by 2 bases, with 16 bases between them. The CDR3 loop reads CASSLNRQGLPGNTIYF. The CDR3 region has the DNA TGTGCCAGCAGCTTAAATAGGCAGGGACTACCTGGAAACACCATATATTTT.

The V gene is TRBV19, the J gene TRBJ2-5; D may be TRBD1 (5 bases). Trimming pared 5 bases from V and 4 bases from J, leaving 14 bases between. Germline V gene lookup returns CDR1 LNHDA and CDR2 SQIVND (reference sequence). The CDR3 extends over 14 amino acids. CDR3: CASSGGRVTETQYF. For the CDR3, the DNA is TGTGCCAGTAGTGGCGGCAGGGTGACAGAGACCCAGTACTTC.

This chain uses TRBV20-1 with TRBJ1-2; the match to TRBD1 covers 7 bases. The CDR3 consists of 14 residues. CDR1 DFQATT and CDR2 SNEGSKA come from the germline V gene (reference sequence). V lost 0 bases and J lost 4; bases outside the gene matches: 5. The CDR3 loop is CSARDQGQSYGYTF. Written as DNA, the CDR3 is TGCAGTGCTAGAGATCAGGGACAGAGCTATGGCTACACCTTC.

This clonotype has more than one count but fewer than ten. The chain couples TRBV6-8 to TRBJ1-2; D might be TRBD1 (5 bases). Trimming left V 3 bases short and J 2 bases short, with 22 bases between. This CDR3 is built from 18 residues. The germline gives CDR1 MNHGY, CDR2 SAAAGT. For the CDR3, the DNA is TGTGCCAGCAGTTATCCCGAATCTCCGGGACGGAAGAACTATGGCTACACCTTC. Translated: CASSYPESPGRKNYGYTF.

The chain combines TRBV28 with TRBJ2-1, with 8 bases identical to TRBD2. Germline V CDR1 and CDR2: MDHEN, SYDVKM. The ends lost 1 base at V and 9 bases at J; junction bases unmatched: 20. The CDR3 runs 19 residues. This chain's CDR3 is CASSLFLSGLSGRGSEQFF. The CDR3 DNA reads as TGTGCCAGCAGTTTATTCTTATCCGGACTAAGCGGGAGAGGGAGTGAGCAGTTCTTC.

For the CDR3, the DNA is TGTGCCAGCAGTCGACAGGGGACCCCCTCCTACGAGCAGTACTTC. Its protein product is CASSRQGTPSYEQYF. The gene calls are TRBV6-5 and TRBJ2-7, with TRBD1 identical over 8 bases. The CDR3 is made up of 15 amino acids. V was clipped by 5 bases and J by 0 bases; unmatched bases: 6. Per germline, CDR1 MNHEY and CDR2 SVGAGI.

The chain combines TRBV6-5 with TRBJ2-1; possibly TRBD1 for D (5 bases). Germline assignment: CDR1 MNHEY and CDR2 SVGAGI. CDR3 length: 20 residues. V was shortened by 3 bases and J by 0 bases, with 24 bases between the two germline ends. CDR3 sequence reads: CASSYWGTGETRSSYNEQFF. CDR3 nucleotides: TGTGCCAGCAGTTATTGGGGCACCGGAGAGACCCGTAGCTCCTACAATGAGCAGTTCTTC.

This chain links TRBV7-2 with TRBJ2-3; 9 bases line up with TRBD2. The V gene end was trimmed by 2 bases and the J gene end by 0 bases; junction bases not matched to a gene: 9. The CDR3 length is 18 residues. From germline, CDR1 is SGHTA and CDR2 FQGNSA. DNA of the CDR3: TGTGCCAGCAGCTTAACAAGAGCGGGAGGCCTAAGCACAGATACGCAGTATTTT. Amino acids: CASSLTRAGGLSTDTQYF.

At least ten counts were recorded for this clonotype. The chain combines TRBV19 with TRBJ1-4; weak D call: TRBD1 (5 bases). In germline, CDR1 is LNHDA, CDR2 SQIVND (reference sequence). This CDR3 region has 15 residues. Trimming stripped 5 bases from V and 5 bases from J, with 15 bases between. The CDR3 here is CASSVPGLRNEKLFF. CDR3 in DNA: TGTGCCAGTAGTGTACCGGGGCTCCGGAATGAAAAACTGTTTTTT.

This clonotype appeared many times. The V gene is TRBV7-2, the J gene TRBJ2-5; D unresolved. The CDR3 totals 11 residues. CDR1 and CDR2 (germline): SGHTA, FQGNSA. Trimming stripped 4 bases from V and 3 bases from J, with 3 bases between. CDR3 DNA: TGTGCCAGCAGCTGGAAAGAGACCCAGTACTTC. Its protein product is CASSWKETQYF.

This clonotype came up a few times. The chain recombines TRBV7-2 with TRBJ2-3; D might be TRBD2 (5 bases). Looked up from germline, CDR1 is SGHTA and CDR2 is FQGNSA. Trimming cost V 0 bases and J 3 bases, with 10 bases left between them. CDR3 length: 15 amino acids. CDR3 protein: CASSLAGEKTDTQYF. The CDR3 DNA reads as TGTGCCAGCAGCTTAGCGGGAGAGAAAACAGATACGCAGTATTTT.

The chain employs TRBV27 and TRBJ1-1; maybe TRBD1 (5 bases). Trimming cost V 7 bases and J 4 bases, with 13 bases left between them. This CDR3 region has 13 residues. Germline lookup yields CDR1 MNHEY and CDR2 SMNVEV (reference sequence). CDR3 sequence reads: CASNTWGGTEAFF. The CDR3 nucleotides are TGTGCCAGCAACACTTGGGGGGGCACTGAAGCTTTCTTT.

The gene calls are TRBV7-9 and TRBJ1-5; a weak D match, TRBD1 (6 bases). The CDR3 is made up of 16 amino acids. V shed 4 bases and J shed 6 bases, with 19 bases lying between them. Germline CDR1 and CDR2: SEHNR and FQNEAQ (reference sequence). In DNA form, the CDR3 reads TGTGCCAGCAGCTCATCACAGGGAAGCACGGGTCAGCCCCAGCATTTT. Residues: CASSSSQGSTGQPQHF.

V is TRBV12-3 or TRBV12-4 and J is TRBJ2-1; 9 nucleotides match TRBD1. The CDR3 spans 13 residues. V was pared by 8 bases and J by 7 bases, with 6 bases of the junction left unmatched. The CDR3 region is CASAGTGRNEQFF. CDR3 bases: TGTGCCAGCGCAGGGACAGGGAGGAATGAGCAGTTCTTC.

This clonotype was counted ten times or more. The CDR3 DNA is TGTGCCAGCAGCTGGGGACAGGGTGGTAATTCACCCCTCCACTTT. Its translation is CASSWGQGGNSPLHF. This sequence joins TRBV7-8 and TRBJ1-6; 9 bases agree with TRBD1. J gave up 6 bases and V 4 bases, and 4 bases lay outside the gene matches. The CDR3 has 15 amino acids. Germline V gene lookup returns CDR1 SGHVS and CDR2 FQNEAQ.

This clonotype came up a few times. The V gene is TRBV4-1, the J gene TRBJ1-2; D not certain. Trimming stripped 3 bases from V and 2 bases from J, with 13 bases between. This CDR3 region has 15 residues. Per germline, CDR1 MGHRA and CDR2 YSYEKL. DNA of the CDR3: TGCGCCAGCAGCCAGGCGACGGGTCTCAACTATGGCTACACCTTC. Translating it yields CASSQATGLNYGYTF.

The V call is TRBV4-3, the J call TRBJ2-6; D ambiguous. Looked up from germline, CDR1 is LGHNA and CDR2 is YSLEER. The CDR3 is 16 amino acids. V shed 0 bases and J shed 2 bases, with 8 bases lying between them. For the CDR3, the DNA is TGCGCCAGCAGCCAAGATTCGAATCCTGGGGCCAACGTCCTGACTTTC. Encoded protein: CASSQDSNPGANVLTF.

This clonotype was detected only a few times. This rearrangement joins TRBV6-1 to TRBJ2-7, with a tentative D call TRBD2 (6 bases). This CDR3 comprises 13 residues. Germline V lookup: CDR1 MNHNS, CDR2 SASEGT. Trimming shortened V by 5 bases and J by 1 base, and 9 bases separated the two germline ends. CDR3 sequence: CASSRDLSYEQYF. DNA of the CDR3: TGTGCCAGCAGTAGGGACTTATCCTACGAGCAGTACTTC.